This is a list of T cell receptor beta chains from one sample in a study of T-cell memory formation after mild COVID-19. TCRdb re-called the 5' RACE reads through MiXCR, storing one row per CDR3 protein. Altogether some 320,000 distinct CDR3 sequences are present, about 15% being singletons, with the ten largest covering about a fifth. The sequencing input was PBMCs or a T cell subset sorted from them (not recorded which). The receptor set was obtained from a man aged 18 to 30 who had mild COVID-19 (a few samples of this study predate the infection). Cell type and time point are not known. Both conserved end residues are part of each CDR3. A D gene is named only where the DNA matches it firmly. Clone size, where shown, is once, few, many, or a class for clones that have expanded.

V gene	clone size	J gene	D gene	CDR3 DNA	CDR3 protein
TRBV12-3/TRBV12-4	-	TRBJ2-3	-	TGTGCCAGCAGTCACAGGGAGCGGACAGATACGCAGTATTTT	CASSHRERTDTQYF
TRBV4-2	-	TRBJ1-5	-	TGTGCCAGCAGCCAAGATGGATTAGGTCAGCCCCAGCATTTT	CASSQDGLGQPQHF
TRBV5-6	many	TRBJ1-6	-	TGTGCCAGCAGCTACTTTAACAGAAGATCACCCCTCCACTTT	CASSYFNRRSPLHF
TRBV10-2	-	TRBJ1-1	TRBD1	TGCGCCAGCAATAACAGGGGGCTGGTCACTGAAGCTTTCTTT	CASNNRGLVTEAFF
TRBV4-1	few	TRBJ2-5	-	TGCGCCAGCAGCCATTATGTTGGGGACTTACCCTACTTC	CASSHYVGDLPYF
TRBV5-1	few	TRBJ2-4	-	TGCGCCAGCAGCGGCCTCGGGGATGCCGTCAAAAACATTCAGTACTTC	CASSGLGDAVKNIQYF
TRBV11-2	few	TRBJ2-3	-	TGTGCCAGCAGCTTAGTCGTAGCGCCTCGCACAGATACGCAGTATTTT	CASSLVVAPRTDTQYF
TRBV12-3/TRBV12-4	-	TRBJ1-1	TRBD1	TGTGCCAGCAGACTGTCTTCTCAGGGGGCCAACACTGAAGCTTTCTTT	CASRLSSQGANTEAFF
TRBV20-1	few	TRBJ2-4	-	TGCAGTGCTAGAGATCCATGGGGGGTTTCCATTCAGTACTTC	CSARDPWGVSIQYF
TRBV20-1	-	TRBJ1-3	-	TGCAGTGCTAGTGGGGGTTCTGGAAACACCATATATTTT	CSASGGSGNTIYF
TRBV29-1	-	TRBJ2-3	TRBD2	TGCAGCGCACAGCGGGGGACGGGAGATACGCAGTATTTT	CSAQRGTGDTQYF
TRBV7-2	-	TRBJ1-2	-	TGTGCCAGCAGCTTCTCCGGAGGAGACGGCTACACCTTC	CASSFSGGDGYTF
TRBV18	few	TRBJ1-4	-	TGTGCCAGCTCACCCCCCGGACCCGCAGGAAAACTGTTTTTT	CASSPPGPAGKLFF
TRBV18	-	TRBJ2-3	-	TGTGCCAGCTCACCGGGGAACACAGATACGCAGTATTTT	CASSPGNTDTQYF
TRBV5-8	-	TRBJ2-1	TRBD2	TGTGCCAGCAGCCCAGGGGCTAGCGGGGACAATGAGCAGTTCTTC	CASSPGASGDNEQFF
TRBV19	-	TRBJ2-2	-	TGTGCCAGTAGTATAGACCTCGGGGAGCTGTTTTTT	CASSIDLGELFF
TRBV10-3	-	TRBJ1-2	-	TGTGCCATCAGTGAGAAGGGACGAGGGGATGGCTACACCTTC	CAISEKGRGDGYTF
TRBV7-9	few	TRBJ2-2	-	TGTGCCAGCAGCTCGGAATGGGCCGGGGAGCTGTTTTTT	CASSSEWAGELFF
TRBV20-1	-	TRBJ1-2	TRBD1	TGCAGTGCTAGAGGGGACAGGGTCGGTGGCTACACCTTC	CSARGDRVGGYTF
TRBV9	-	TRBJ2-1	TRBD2	TGTGCCAGCAGCCCGGGACTAGCGGAGCAGTTCTTC	CASSPGLAEQFF
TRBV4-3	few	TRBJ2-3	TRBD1	TGCGCCAGCAGTCTAGGGACAGGGAAGGTTCCAGATACGCAGTATTTT	CASSLGTGKVPDTQYF
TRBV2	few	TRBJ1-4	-	TGTGCCAGCAGTCCAAGACAGCTTGGTGAAAAACTGTTTTTT	CASSPRQLGEKLFF
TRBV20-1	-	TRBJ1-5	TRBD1	TGCAGTGCTAGAGATCCCTTTCGACAGGGGAATCAGCCCCAGCATTTT	CSARDPFRQGNQPQHF
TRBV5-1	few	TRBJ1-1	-	TGCGCCAGCAGCTTACAGAGGACGAACACTGAAGCTTTCTTT	CASSLQRTNTEAFF
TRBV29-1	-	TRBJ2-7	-	TGCAGCGTGCGTCTCCGGGCGAGGAACGAGCAGTACTTC	CSVRLRARNEQYF
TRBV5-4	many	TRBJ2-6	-	TGTGCCAGCGGCCCGACAGACTTAACTATCTCTGGGGCCAACGTCCTGACTTTC	CASGPTDLTISGANVLTF
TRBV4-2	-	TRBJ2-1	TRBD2	TGTGCCAGCAGCCAAGATCCCCAGGGAACGGACGGGGGGTCCTACAATGAGCAGTTCTTC	CASSQDPQGTDGGSYNEQFF
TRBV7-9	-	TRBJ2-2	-	TGTGCCAGCAGCTTATTCGGGGACACCGGGGAGCTGTTTTTT	CASSLFGDTGELFF
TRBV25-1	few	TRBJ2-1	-	TGTGCCAGCAGTGAAGTCCGAGGGGCAGGGAGCTCCTACAATGAGCAGTTCTTC	CASSEVRGAGSSYNEQFF
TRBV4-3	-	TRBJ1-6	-	TGCGCCAGCAGCCAGACAAGAACAGATGTCTATAATTCACCCCTCCACTTT	CASSQTRTDVYNSPLHF
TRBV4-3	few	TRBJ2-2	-	TGCGCCAGCAGCCAAGATTTGCGGGGGCGGACCGGGGAGCTGTTTTTT	CASSQDLRGRTGELFF
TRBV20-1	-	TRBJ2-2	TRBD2	TGCAGTGCTCCACGTCGGGCGGGGGCCGGGGAGCTGTTTTTT	CSAPRRAGAGELFF
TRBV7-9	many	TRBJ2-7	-	TGTGCCAGCAGCTTAGGGGGCAGGACACCATCCTACGAGCAGTACTTC	CASSLGGRTPSYEQYF